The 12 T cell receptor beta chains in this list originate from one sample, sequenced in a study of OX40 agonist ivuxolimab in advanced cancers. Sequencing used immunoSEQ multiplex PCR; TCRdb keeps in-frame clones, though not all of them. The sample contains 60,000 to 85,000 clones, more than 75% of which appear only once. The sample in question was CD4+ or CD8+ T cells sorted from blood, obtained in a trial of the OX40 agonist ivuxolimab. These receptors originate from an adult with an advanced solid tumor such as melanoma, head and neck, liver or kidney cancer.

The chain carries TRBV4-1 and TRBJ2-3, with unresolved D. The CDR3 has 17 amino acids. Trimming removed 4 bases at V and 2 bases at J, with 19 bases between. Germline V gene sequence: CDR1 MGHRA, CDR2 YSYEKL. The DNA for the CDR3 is TGCGCCAGCAGCCCCCAAAGTATAGCTGGAAACACAGATACGCAGTATTTT. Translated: CASSPQSIAGNTDTQYF.

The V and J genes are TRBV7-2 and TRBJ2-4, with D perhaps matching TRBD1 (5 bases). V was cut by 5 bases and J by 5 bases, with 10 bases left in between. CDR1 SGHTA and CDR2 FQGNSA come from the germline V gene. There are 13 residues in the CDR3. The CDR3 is CASSVKTENIQYF. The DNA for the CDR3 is TGTGCCAGCAGCGTTAAGACAGAAAACATTCAGTACTTC.

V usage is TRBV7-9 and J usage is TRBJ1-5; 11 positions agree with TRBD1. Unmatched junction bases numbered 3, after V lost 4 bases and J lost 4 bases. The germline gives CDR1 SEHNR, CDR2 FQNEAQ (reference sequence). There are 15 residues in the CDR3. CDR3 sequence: CASSSDRGPNQPQHF. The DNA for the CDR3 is TGTGCCAGCAGCTCGGACAGGGGGCCTAATCAGCCCCAGCATTTT.

In DNA, the CDR3 is TGTGCCAGCAAGAGGGACACTGAGCAGTTCTTC. Protein product: CASKRDTEQFF. This chain connects TRBV25-1 to TRBJ2-1; possible D gene TRBD1, 6 bases. Germline V CDR1 and CDR2: MGHDK, SYGVNS. The CDR3 consists of 11 residues. V was pared by 7 bases and J by 9 bases, with 10 bases between. Based on the CDR3 plus reference TRBV25-1 and TRBJ2-1, the full variable domain is EADIYQTPRYLVIGTGKKITLECSQTMGHDKMYWYQQDPGMELHLIHYSYGVNSTEKGDLSSESTVSRIRTEHFPLTLESARPSHTSQYLCASKRDTEQFFGPGTRLTVL.

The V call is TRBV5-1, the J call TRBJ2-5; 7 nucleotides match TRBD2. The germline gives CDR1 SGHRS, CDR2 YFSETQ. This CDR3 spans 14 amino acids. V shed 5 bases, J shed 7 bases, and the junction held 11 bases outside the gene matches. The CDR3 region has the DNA TGCGCCAGCAGAGCGGGAACCGGTGAGGGGACCCAGTACTTC. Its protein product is CASRAGTGEGTQYF.

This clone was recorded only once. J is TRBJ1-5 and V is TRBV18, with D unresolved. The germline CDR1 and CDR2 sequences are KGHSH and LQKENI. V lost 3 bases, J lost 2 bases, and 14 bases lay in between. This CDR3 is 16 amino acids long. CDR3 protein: CASSPQVGYGNQPQHF. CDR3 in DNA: TGTGCCAGCTCACCTCAAGTGGGTTATGGCAATCAGCCCCAGCATTTT.

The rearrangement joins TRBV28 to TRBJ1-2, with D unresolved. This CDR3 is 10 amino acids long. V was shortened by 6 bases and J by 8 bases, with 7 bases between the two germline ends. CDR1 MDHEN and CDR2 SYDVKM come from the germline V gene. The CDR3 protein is CASRELGYTF. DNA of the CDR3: TGTGCCAGCAGGGAACTCGGCTACACCTTC.

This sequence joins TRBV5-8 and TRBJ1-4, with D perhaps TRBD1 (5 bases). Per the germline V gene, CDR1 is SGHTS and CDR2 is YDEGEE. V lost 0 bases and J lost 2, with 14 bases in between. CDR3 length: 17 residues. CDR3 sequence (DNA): TGTGCCAGCAGCTTGGGGTTAGGGGATTCGACTAATGAAAAACTGTTTTTT. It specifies CASSLGLGDSTNEKLFF.

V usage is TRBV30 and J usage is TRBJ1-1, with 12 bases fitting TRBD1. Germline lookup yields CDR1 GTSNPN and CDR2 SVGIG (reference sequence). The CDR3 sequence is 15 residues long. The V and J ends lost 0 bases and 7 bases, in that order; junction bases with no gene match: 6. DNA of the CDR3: TGTGCCTGGAGTGTAATGGGACAGGGGGCTATTGAAGCTTTCTTT. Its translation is CAWSVMGQGAIEAFF.

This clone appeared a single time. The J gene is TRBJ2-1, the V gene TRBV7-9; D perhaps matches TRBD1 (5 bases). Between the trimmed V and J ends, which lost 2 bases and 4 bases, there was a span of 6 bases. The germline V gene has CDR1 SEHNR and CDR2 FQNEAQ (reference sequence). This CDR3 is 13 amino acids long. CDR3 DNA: TGTGCCAGCAGCTTAACAGGATACAATGAGCAGTTCTTC. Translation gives CASSLTGYNEQFF.

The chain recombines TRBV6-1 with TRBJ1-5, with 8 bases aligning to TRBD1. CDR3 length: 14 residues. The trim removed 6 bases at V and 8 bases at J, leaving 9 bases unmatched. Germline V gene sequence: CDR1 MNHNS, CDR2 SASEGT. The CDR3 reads CASSEGQAGKPQHF. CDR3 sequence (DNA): TGTGCCAGCAGCGAGGGACAGGCAGGGAAGCCCCAGCATTTT.

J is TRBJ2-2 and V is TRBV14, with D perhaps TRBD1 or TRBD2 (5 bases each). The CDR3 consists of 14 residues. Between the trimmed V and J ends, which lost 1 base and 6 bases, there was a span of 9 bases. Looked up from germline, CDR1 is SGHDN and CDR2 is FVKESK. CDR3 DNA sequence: TGTGCCAGCAGCCAAGTTAGAGGGGCCGGGGAGCTGTTTTTT. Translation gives CASSQVRGAGELFF.